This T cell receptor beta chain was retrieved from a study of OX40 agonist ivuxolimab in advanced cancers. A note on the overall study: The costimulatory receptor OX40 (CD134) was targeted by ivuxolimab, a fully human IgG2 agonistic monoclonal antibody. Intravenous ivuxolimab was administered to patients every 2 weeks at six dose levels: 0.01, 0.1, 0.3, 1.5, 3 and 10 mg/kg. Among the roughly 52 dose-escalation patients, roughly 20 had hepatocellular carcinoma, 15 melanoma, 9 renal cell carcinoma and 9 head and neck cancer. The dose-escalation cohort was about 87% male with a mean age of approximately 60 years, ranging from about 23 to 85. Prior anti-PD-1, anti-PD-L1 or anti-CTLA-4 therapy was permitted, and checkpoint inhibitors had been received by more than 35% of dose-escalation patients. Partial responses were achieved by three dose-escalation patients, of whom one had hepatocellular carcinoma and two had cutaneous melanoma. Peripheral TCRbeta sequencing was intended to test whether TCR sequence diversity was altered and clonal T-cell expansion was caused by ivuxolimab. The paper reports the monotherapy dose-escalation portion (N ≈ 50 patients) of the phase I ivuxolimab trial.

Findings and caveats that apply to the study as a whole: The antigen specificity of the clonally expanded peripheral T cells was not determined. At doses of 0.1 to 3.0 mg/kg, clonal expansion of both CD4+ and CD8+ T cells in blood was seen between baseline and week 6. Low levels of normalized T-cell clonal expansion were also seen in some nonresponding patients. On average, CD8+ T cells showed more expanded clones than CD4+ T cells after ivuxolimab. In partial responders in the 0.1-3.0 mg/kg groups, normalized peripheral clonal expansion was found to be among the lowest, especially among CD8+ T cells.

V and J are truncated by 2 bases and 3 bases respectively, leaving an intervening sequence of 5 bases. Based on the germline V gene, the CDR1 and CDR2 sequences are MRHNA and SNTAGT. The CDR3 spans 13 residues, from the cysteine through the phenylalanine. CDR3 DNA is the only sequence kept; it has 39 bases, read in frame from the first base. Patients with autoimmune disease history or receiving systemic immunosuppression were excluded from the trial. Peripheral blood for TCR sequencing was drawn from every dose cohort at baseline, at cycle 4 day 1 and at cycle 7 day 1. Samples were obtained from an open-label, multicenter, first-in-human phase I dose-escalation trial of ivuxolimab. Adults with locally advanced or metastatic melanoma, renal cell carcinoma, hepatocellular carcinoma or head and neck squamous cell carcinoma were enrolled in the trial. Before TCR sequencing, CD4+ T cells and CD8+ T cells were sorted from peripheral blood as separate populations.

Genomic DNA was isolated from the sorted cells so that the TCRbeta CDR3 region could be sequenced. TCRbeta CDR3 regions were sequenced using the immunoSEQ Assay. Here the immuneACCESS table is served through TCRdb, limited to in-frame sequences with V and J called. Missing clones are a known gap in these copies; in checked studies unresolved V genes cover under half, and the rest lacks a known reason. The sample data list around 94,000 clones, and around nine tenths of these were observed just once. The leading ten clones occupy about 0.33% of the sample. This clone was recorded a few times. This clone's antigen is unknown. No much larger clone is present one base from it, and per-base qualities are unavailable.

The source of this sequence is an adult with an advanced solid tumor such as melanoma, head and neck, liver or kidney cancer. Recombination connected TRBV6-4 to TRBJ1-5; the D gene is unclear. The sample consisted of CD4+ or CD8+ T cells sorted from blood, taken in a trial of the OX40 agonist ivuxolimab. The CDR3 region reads CASSDLLNQPQHF. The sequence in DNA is TGTGCCAGCAGTGACCTACTCAATCAGCCCCAGCATTTT.